A selection of T cell receptor beta chains follows, all from one sample in a study of cytomegalovirus exposure and HLA in healthy donors. Only in-frame clones appear in the TCRdb table, and some are missing; sequencing was by immunoSEQ multiplex PCR. The data contain 110,000 to 150,000 clones, around 90% of them singletons. The specimen sequenced was PBMCs. The receptors stem from a woman in her twenties or thirties in good health and CMV-seropositive. The CDR3 runs from the conserved cysteine through the conserved F or W.

TRBV5-6	13	TRBJ2-7	CASRMTGSYEQYF
TRBV28	15	TRBJ2-7	CASRISSGGTYEQYF
TRBV6-5	13	TRBJ2-2	CASRTTGTGELFF
TRBV28	16	TRBJ2-7	CASSRINRGLNYEQYF
TRBV2	18	TRBJ1-6	CASSTGTGVGYGNSPLHF
TRBV19	15	TRBJ1-4	CASTTSGGVNEKLFF
TRBV28	16	TRBJ1-1	CASSLGTGSVNTEAFF
TRBV19	13	TRBJ1-5	CASSLGVRQPQHF
TRBV11-2	15	TRBJ2-3	CASKAYSTNTDTQYF
TRBV28	12	TRBJ1-5	CASSWFGQPQHF
TRBV15	15	TRBJ2-5	CATSRVKRGKETQYF
TRBV5-1	15	TRBJ2-2	CASSLAGTGPGELFF
TRBV7-8	15	TRBJ2-2	CASSTNRQGSGELFF
TRBV13	13	TRBJ2-1	CASVGRGDNEQFF
TRBV5-1	15	TRBJ2-3	CASSLLSRSADTQYF
TRBV15	15	TRBJ1-2	CATSDHRKANYGYTF
TRBV4-1	14	TRBJ2-7	CASSPRQGLVKQYF
TRBV23-1	15	TRBJ1-2	CASSFIGQGADGYTF
TRBV5-1	14	TRBJ2-3	CASSLGQNGDTQYF
TRBV7-9	15	TRBJ1-1	CASSVTGGGNTEAFF
TRBV5-6	12	TRBJ2-4	CASSFLSNIQYF
TRBV2	13	TRBJ1-6	CASKVQGYSPLHF